These 29 T cell receptor beta chains came from one sample sequenced in a study of beta chain features in type 1 diabetes. Antigens of these TCRs are unknown. Study observations and caveats: Among patients with Type 1 diabetes, TCRB CDR3s were moderately but significantly shorter in every one of the four CD4+ subsets.

As every portion of the isolated RNA was reverse transcribed, the sequencing read expressed TCRB transcripts. This table comes from immunoSEQ multiplex PCR, and its TCRdb copy is limited to in-frame clones, with some not included. The table has around 360,000 clones, approximately 12% seen once. The specimen was naive CD4+ T cells from blood. All receptors derive from a woman under 30 with type 1 diabetes.

This clone turned up a few times. This CDR3 is CASTPGAGWNTEAFF. In DNA, the CDR3 is TGTGCCAGTACCCCTGGGGCAGGGTGGAACACTGAAGCTTTCTTT. V gene TRBV19 combines with J gene TRBJ1-1; TRBD1 might be the D (5 bases). Germline V gene lookup returns CDR1 LNHDA and CDR2 SQIVND (reference sequence). Deletions cut 7 bases from V and 1 base from J, with 16 bases between. The CDR3 loop spans 15 amino acids.

This clone was detected only a few times. V gene TRBV9 combines with J gene TRBJ1-1; the match to TRBD1 covers 8 bases. The germline gives CDR1 SGDLS, CDR2 YYNGEE. The ends lost 6 bases at V and 4 bases at J; junction bases unmatched: 8. The CDR3 is made up of 14 amino acids. DNA for the CDR3: TGTGCCAGCACCCGGGACAGGTGGGGCACTGAAGCTTTCTTT. This gives the protein CASTRDRWGTEAFF.

DNA for the CDR3: TGTGCCTGGACCGGTGTGGGGGCAATCTATGGCTACACCTTC. It encodes CAWTGVGAIYGYTF. This chain uses TRBV30 with TRBJ1-2; D is perhaps TRBD1 (6 bases). CDR3 length: 14 amino acids. The germline V gene has CDR1 GTSNPN and CDR2 SVGIG (reference sequence). V was shortened by 4 bases and J by 4 bases, with 16 bases between the two germline ends.

In its sample, this clone was seen a few times. The chain joins TRBV29-1 to TRBJ2-1; D is possibly TRBD1 (5 bases). Germline V gene sequence: CDR1 SQVTM, CDR2 ANQGSEA. Between the trimmed V and J ends, which lost 6 bases and 5 bases, there was a span of 20 bases. This CDR3 comprises 15 residues. The CDR3 loop reads CSVALRVDLDNEQFF. The CDR3, as DNA: TGCAGCGTGGCGCTCAGGGTGGATTTGGACAATGAGCAGTTCTTC.

The sample holds a few counts of this clone. The gene calls are TRBV7-9 and TRBJ2-7; 8 bases are shared with TRBD1. The CDR3 contains 13 residues. Germline-derived CDR1 and CDR2 are SEHNR and FQNEAQ (reference sequence). The trim removed 5 bases at V and 5 bases at J, leaving 5 bases unmatched. The CDR3 here is CASSGQGRDEQYF. In DNA form, the CDR3 reads TGTGCCAGCAGCGGACAGGGAAGGGACGAGCAGTACTTC.

The chain recombines TRBV11-2 with TRBJ2-5, with 10 nucleotides matching TRBD1. This CDR3 has 14 residues. Germline CDR1 reads SGHAT; CDR2 reads FQNNGV. With 5 bases clipped from V and 5 bases from J, the junction kept 5 bases outside the gene matches. The CDR3 protein is CASSPGQGRETQYF. DNA of the CDR3: TGTGCCAGCAGCCCGGGACAGGGGCGCGAGACCCAGTACTTC.

J is TRBJ1-1 and V is TRBV11-3; 10 bases match TRBD1. Germline loops: CDR1 SGHNT, CDR2 YENEEA. The J segment lost 4 bases and the V segment lost 5 bases, leaving 4 bases of the junction unmatched. CDR3 length equals 14 residues. The CDR3 reads CASSTWTGGTEAFF. Here the CDR3 DNA reads TGTGCCAGCAGCACCTGGACAGGGGGCACTGAAGCTTTCTTT.

This clone occurred a few times. J is TRBJ1-2 and V is TRBV4-3; no definite D call. CDR3 length: 12 amino acids. V was trimmed by 0 bases and J by 8 bases, leaving 7 bases between them. Germline CDR1 is LGHNA and CDR2 is YSLEER. The CDR3 loop is CASSQDERGYTF. CDR3 nucleotides: TGCGCCAGCAGCCAAGATGAGCGGGGCTACACCTTC.

With respect to this clone: Other nucleotide sequences in the sample specify the same CDR3. This chain joins TRBV9 and TRBJ1-4; 9 bases fit TRBD1. The CDR3 sequence is 17 residues long. Germline trimming cut 0 bases from V and 6 bases from J; bases unmatched to any gene: 9. The V gene's germline CDR1 is SGDLS and CDR2 YYNGEE. The CDR3 coding sequence is TGTGCCAGCAGCGTAGGGAGACAGGGGGTTGTCGATGAAAAACTGTTTTTT. It codes for CASSVGRQGVVDEKLFF.

This clone occurred a few times. The J gene is TRBJ2-1, the V gene TRBV4-2, with D hard to call. CDR1 and CDR2 (germline): LGHNA, YNFKEQ. The ends were cut back, 1 base at V and 0 bases at J, with 10 bases in the middle. This CDR3 comprises 16 residues. CDR3 protein: CASSQVEVTSYNEQFF. The CDR3 nucleotides are TGTGCCAGCAGCCAAGTCGAGGTTACCTCCTACAATGAGCAGTTCTTC.

This clone was picked up a small number of times. The rearrangement joins TRBV28 to TRBJ2-5; TRBD2 aligns across 9 bases. The CDR3 has 17 residues. V trimming: 6 bases; J trimming: 4 bases; junction bases outside the gene matches: 15. CDR1 is MDHEN, CDR2 SYDVKM, per germline. CDR3 protein: CASSFQGLARRLETQYF. CDR3 DNA: TGTGCCAGCAGCTTTCAAGGACTAGCGCGACGTTTAGAGACCCAGTACTTC. Combining the CDR3 with reference TRBV28 and TRBJ2-5 gives the whole variable domain DVKVTQSSRYLVKRTGEKVFLECVQDMDHENMFWYRQDPGLGLRLIYFSYDVKMKEKGDIPEGYSVSREKKERFSLILESASTNQTSMYLCASSFQGLARRLETQYFGPGTRLLVL.

The chain recombines TRBV19 with TRBJ2-7; D remains ambiguous. CDR1 is LNHDA, CDR2 SQIVND, per germline (reference sequence). Between the trimmed V and J ends, which lost 7 bases and 2 bases, there was a span of 9 bases. The CDR3 is 12 amino acids. CDR3 amino acids: CASTSSTYEQYF. DNA for the CDR3: TGTGCCAGTACTTCCAGTACCTACGAGCAGTACTTC.

Only one count was recorded for this clone. The chain couples TRBV19 to TRBJ2-3; 9 bases fit TRBD2. The CDR3 sequence is 15 residues long. The junction had 8 bases not matched to a gene; V was cut back by 8 bases and J by 2 bases. The germline gives CDR1 LNHDA, CDR2 SQIVND (reference sequence). The CDR3 spells CASRQASGDTDTQYF. The DNA of the CDR3 is TGTGCCAGTCGCCAGGCTAGCGGGGACACAGATACGCAGTATTTT.

V and J are TRBV28 and TRBJ2-4; 8 bases are a match to TRBD1. V lost 6 bases, J lost 5 bases, and 3 bases stayed unmatched. The CDR3 spans 13 residues. CDR1 is MDHEN, CDR2 SYDVKM, per germline. CDR3 nucleotides: TGTGCCAGCAGCCAGGGGGCGGAAAACATTCAGTACTTC. Translating gives CASSQGAENIQYF.

The sample holds a few counts of this clone. Other DNA sequences in this specimen translate into the identical CDR3. This sequence joins TRBV28 and TRBJ2-7; D may be TRBD1 (6 bases). The germline gives CDR1 MDHEN, CDR2 SYDVKM. V dropped 9 bases and J dropped 2 bases, with 14 bases sitting between them. The CDR3 sequence is 13 residues long. CDR3 nucleotide sequence: TGTGCCAGTAGAACCGGACAGACCTACGAGCAGTACTTC. Protein sequence: CASRTGQTYEQYF.

V gene TRBV18 combines with J gene TRBJ2-1, with 8 positions matching TRBD2. CDR1 KGHSH and CDR2 LQKENI come from the germline V gene. The CDR3 has 16 residues. Trimming took 2 bases from V and 0 from J; bases not matched to a gene: 3. The CDR3 DNA reads TGTGCCAGCTCACCAAGTAGCGGGGCCTCCTACAATGAGCAGTTCTTC. Encoded protein: CASSPSSGASYNEQFF.

This clone occurred a few times. One end of the junction fails to match germline, which may point to a read error. The CDR3 loop is CASSSTGVRDTQYF. As DNA, the CDR3 is TGCGCCAGCAGCTCGACAGGGGTTCGAGATACGCAGTATTTT. The chain combines TRBV5-4 with TRBJ2-3, with TRBD1 matching over 8 bases. CDR1 SGHNT and CDR2 YYREEE come from the germline V gene (reference sequence). CDR3 length: 14 amino acids.

This chain links TRBV5-1 with TRBJ2-5, with D maybe TRBD1 (5 bases). Germline-derived CDR1 and CDR2 are SGHRS and YFSETQ. V was cut by 0 bases and J by 5 bases, with 11 bases left in between. This CDR3 has 14 amino acids. Here the CDR3 reads CASSLDRPGETQYF. DNA for the CDR3: TGCGCCAGCAGCTTGGACAGGCCAGGGGAGACCCAGTACTTC.

This clone came up a few times. This chain uses TRBV10-3 with TRBJ2-7; a weak D match, TRBD1 (6 bases). This CDR3 contains 12 residues. The germline CDR1 and CDR2 sequences are ENHRY and SYGVKD. The ends were cut back, 11 bases at V and 3 bases at J, with 14 bases in the middle. The CDR3 DNA is TGTGCCGCTCAGGGGACAAGCTACGAGCAGTACTTC. Translation: CAAQGTSYEQYF.

The chain employs TRBV7-8 and TRBJ2-7; possible D gene TRBD1, 7 bases. Trimming left V 7 bases short and J 4 bases short, with 17 bases between. Germline CDR1 and CDR2: SGHVS and FQNEAQ. The CDR3 is made up of 14 amino acids. This CDR3 reads CASKKGGQPYEQYF. The CDR3, as DNA: TGTGCCAGCAAAAAGGGGGGACAGCCTTACGAGCAGTACTTC.

The sample holds a few counts of this clone. This sequence joins TRBV11-2 and TRBJ2-1; D perhaps matches TRBD1 (6 bases). This CDR3 region has 14 residues. From germline, CDR1 is SGHAT and CDR2 FQNNGV. Between the trimmed V and J ends, which lost 1 base and 4 bases, there was a span of 8 bases. Here the CDR3 reads CASSLATGYNEQFF. As DNA, the CDR3 is TGTGCCAGCAGCTTAGCTACAGGGTACAATGAGCAGTTCTTC.

The J gene is TRBJ2-4, the V gene TRBV28; TRBD1 matches 7 bases. J was trimmed by 1 base and V by 5 bases; bases with no gene match: 2. The CDR3 spans 14 residues. The germline CDR1 and CDR2 sequences are MDHEN and SYDVKM. CDR3: CASSQGDAKNIQYF. As DNA, the CDR3 is TGTGCCAGCAGTCAGGGGGATGCCAAAAACATTCAGTACTTC.

The chain has TRBV11-2 and TRBJ2-2, with TRBD2 as a possible D gene (5 bases). The germline CDR1 and CDR2 sequences are SGHAT and FQNNGV. The germline V and J ends were trimmed by 8 bases and 0 bases, with 10 bases remaining between them. This CDR3 has 14 amino acids. CDR3 DNA sequence: TGTGCCAGCCGCCCCGGGGCGAACACCGGGGAGCTGTTTTTT. Translating it yields CASRPGANTGELFF.

This clone was counted a few times. The chain carries TRBV4-1 and TRBJ2-5; D gene ambiguous. CDR1 MGHRA and CDR2 YSYEKL come from the germline V gene. This CDR3 spans 15 amino acids. V was pared by 0 bases and J by 0 bases, with 8 bases between. CDR3 region: CASSQESRYQETQYF. For the CDR3, the DNA is TGCGCCAGCAGCCAAGAATCCCGGTACCAAGAGACCCAGTACTTC.

The chain is built from TRBV20-1 and TRBJ1-1; no clear D. V lost 6 bases and J 5 bases, leaving 10 bases between the germline ends. The germline V gene has CDR1 DFQATT and CDR2 SNEGSKA (reference sequence). The CDR3 is 11 residues long. The CDR3 protein is CSAPEGTEAFF. The CDR3 nucleotides are TGCAGTGCACCGGAGGGTACTGAAGCTTTCTTT.

This clone occurred a few times. The rearrangement links TRBV5-4 to TRBJ1-1; D is undetermined. Trimming took 2 bases from V and 1 from J, leaving 9 bases between them. The CDR3 runs to 14 residues. Germline V gene data show CDR1 as SGHNT and CDR2 as YYREEE (reference sequence). The CDR3 DNA reads TGTGCCAGCAGCTTCCCCCAGTCGAACACTGAAGCTTTCTTT. Translation: CASSFPQSNTEAFF.

The rearrangement joins TRBV11-2 to TRBJ2-3; 14 nucleotides line up with TRBD2. CDR3 length: 16 amino acids. Germline-derived CDR1 and CDR2 are SGHAT and FQNNGV. V lost 3 bases to trimming and J lost 1 base; unmatched junction nucleotides: 0. CDR3 amino acids: CASSLGLAGGTDTQYF. The CDR3 bases are TGTGCCAGCAGCTTGGGACTAGCGGGGGGCACAGATACGCAGTATTTT. Together with reference TRBV11-2 and TRBJ2-3, the CDR3 gives the full variable domain: EAGVAQSPRYKIIEKRQSVAFWCNPISGHATLYWYQQILGQGPKLLIQFQNNGVVDDSQLPKDRFSAERLKGVDSTLKIQPAKLEDSAVYLCASSLGLAGGTDTQYFGPGTRLTVL.

This clone has only a few counts. This chain links TRBV5-1 with TRBJ2-1, with 7 bases lining up with TRBD2. The CDR3 length is 15 residues. From germline, CDR1 is SGHRS and CDR2 YFSETQ. J gave up 0 bases and V 7 bases, and 7 bases lay outside the gene matches. CDR3 bases: TGCGCCAGCTGGGCCGGCGGGAGCTCCTACAATGAGCAGTTCTTC. It encodes CASWAGGSSYNEQFF.

There are a few counts of this clone. The CDR3 region is CASSLNEEDTQYF. DNA of the CDR3: TGTGCCAGCAGCTTAAACGAGGAGGATACGCAGTATTTT. This chain links TRBV11-1 with TRBJ2-3; D unresolved. Germline V CDR1 and CDR2: SGHAT, FQDESV (reference sequence). V gave up 2 bases and J gave up 6 bases, with 9 bases separating them. CDR3 length equals 13 residues.